This TCR beta chain was recovered during a study of cytomegalovirus exposure and HLA in healthy donors (TCRdb year 2017). For context, the study as a whole: An earlier analysis of some 600 of the donors reported 276 Gb of sequence data and some 110 million unique TCR beta sequences obtained from some 200 million T cells. The aim of the study was to test whether cataloging public T cell receptors could identify signatures of past pathogen exposure. Donor age, sex, ethnicity and CMV serostatus were compiled alongside the repertoire data. Both class I and class II loci were covered by HLA typing, at four-digit resolution. All discovery cohort repertoires had been generated using a single sequencing platform. Of the 350 to 450 genotyped donors, roughly 76% were placed in the genetic ancestry cluster associated with self-reported Caucasian donors. Across some 400 genotyped donors of the cohort, an average of about 240,000 unique TCR beta nucleotide sequences per donor were sequenced, and approximately 17% of those sequences were non-productive. An earlier analysis of a few hundred of the donors applied high-throughput TCR beta sequencing to assess whether each TCR beta V gene segment acted as functional or pseudogenic. The number of donors typed differed by locus, with 629-630 for A, B, C, DRB1 and DQB1, 522 for DQA1, about 610 for DPA1, and roughly 450 for DPB1. An early release that covered about 600 HLA-typed donors contained around 300 gigabases of sequencing data and tens of millions of unique TCR sequences. Rather than drawing on any new phenotypic data, the later analysis identified candidate immune exposures from TCR beta sequences and the way those sequences occurred across donors. The study combined high-throughput TCR immunosequencing, statistical association of individual TCRs with disease status, and machine learning to predict cytomegalovirus infection status. The T cell repertoires of about 700 subjects were profiled by immunosequencing and related to cytomegalovirus serostatus. About five DR-DQ haplotypes were handled as single units for association and clustering, since linkage in the cohort was strong. A later genetic analysis used genome-wide SNP genotypes for about 65% of the 666 donors, treating that subset as a discovery cohort. A later analysis re-examined previously published TCR beta repertoires from roughly 650 donors and added high-resolution HLA genotyping to investigate patterns of TCR occurrence. Along with the approximately 650-subject first cohort, a separate validation cohort of some 130 different subjects was used. The paper's findings and limits, for the study overall: In a later analysis, some 17,000 TCR beta sequences were associated with specific HLA alleles at a false discovery rate of 0.05. A later analysis found that most CMV-associated TCR beta chains appeared HLA-restricted, with HLA associations seemingly driven largely by CMV exposure. When HLA alleles, especially DR and DQ, strongly co-occurred, attributing TCR associations to individual alleles was difficult. Across donors, most TCR sequences were observed very rarely, whereas some public TCRs were present in many individuals. Compared with the approximately 700-donor mean, donors in an Asian-associated ancestry cluster had fewer N-insertions in productive TCRs, according to a later genetic analysis. Sequencing depth was assumed to be roughly uniform across donors in the presence/absence analyses, though that assumption may not hold. The study listed approximately 160 TCR beta chains as associated with cytomegalovirus. Because HLA typing was missing for some donors at each locus, association tests included only the typed subset. The only immune exposure information available for the cohort was CMV serostatus. In both the original and validation cohorts, the classifier was reported to diagnose cytomegalovirus status with high specificity and sensitivity. In vitro tests confirmed that a few of the cytomegalovirus-associated TCR beta chains recognize cytomegalovirus antigens. In a later analysis, several top co-occurrence clusters were reported to appear linked to parvovirus B19, influenza, CMV and Epstein-Barr virus. An earlier analysis of approximately 540 of the donors showed that most TCR beta V segments appeared in productive rearrangements either about 87% or about 30% of the time, which broadly matched IMGT annotations. Some IMGT-functional V segments, including TRBV6-2 and TRBV6-3, could not be told apart with the 87-base-pair reads, so those segments were excluded. In a later analysis, the rate of TCR association differed among HLA loci, with DRB1 alleles having the most associated TCRs and HLA-C alleles having the fewest. Because counts were too low, approximately 18 rarely observed V segments, including chromosome 9 orphons, were excluded from the earlier analysis of roughly 580 of the donors. The authors suggested that the approach could potentially be extended to other disease states and immunological phenotypes. A later analysis found that HLA-associated TCR beta chains were more clonally expanded and had lower generation probabilities than equally common non-associated chains. A cluster of highly shared sequence variants was judged likely to represent a technical artifact of the sequencing pipeline. A further reported finding was that TCR beta sequences accurately predicted the HLA-A and HLA-B alleles for most subjects in the first cohort. This cohort had only TCR beta chains sequenced, and the lack of alpha or paired-chain data limited which features could be detected. Linkage disequilibrium might explain the correlated functional status among segregating V segments, but an unknown experimental factor could not be excluded. An association between a missense DCLRE1C variant and V-gene and J-gene trimming of TCR beta chains was found in a later genetic analysis and replicated in an independent cohort.

The CDR3 goes from the cysteine to the phenylalanine over 12 residues. Kept here is only the CDR3 DNA, which spans 36 bases and is read in frame from base 1. V loses 4 bases, J loses 6 bases, and the germline ends lie 10 bases apart. Via the germline V gene, CDR1 is WSHSY and CDR2 SAAADI. The cohort consisted of some 730 healthy bone marrow donors. All cohort members were sampled while nominally healthy, although unrecorded immune exposures were likely present. The donor tested CMV seropositive and was one of the 289 seropositive cohort members. A peripheral blood sample was provided by each donor, and peripheral blood mononuclear cells were used for TCR beta sequencing. Genomic DNA was extracted from the blood cell samples with the Qiagen DNeasy Blood Extraction Kit. About this clone: Its antigen remains unidentified. No base qualities exist here, and no much larger clone lies one base off it.

The method was the immunoSEQ multiplex PCR assay. For the multiplex PCR, a mixture combining 60 forward primers for TCR Vbeta segments and 13 reverse primers for TCR Jbeta segments was used. Amplification of the CDR3 region of rearranged TCR beta genes was performed with a multiplex PCR assay on genomic DNA. The amplified TCR beta libraries were sequenced on the Illumina HiSeq System as 87-base-pair reads. On the study's bioinformatics: Across the 700 or so repertoires, a later analysis counted 75 million to 90 million unique TCR beta chains, 9.5 million to 13 million of which were shared by at least two donors. Raw reads were error-corrected and collapsed into unique sequences by a nearest-neighbor algorithm in which closely related sequences were merged to remove PCR and sequencing errors. V, D and J gene segments were assigned by aligning CDR3 sequences to IMGT reference sequences. For a sequence to be retained, a match of at least six nucleotides was required to both a V gene segment and a J gene segment. Rearrangements were called productive when the CDR3 lacked stop codons and stayed in frame with V and J; all others were non-productive. CDR3 was defined according to IMGT convention as the region running from the second conserved V-encoded cysteine to the conserved J-encoded phenylalanine. The earlier analysis of a few hundred of the donors excluded any sequence lacking an unambiguous match to a single V gene segment. In an earlier analysis of approximately 610 of the donors, V segments were called functional above 56.7% productive rearrangements and were called segregating when the between-donor standard deviation exceeded 5%. A statistical classification framework was built for diagnosing cytomegalovirus status from the catalog of TCR beta chain sequences. In a later analysis, TCR nucleotide sequences were compared against IMGT/GENE-DB human TR gene sequences so that V and J genes could be assigned. The TCRdist pipeline was used in a later analysis to assign CDR3 sequences and most-parsimonious VDJ recombination scenarios. In a later analysis, each TCR beta chain was defined by its CDR3 amino acid sequence together with its V-gene family, and reads without a unique V-gene family were excluded. A later analysis removed nearly 600 highly shared, low-generation-probability nucleotide sequences to deal with suspected cross-contamination and a sequencing artifact. In a later analysis, a clonal expansion index for each public chain was calculated from normalized within-repertoire ranks of inferred template counts. Generation probabilities in a later analysis came from a VDJ recombination model fitted to out-of-frame rearrangements, and those results were checked against IGoR. A later analysis scored TCR-TCR, TCR-HLA and TCR-CMV co-occurrence with hypergeometric tests, applying a repertoire-size bias correction to TCR pairs. A later analysis estimated false discovery rates by permuting HLA or CMV assignments 20 times. In a later analysis, co-occurring TCRs were grouped using DBSCAN, and TCRdist sequence similarity was added for clustering within HLA-allele-positive subsets. Repertoires with fewer than 30,000 or more than 120,000 public chains were left out of co-occurrence clustering, as were about 5 repertoires with anomalous nucleotide sharing. Here the immuneACCESS table is served through TCRdb, limited to in-frame sequences with V and J called. Missing clones are a known gap in these copies; in checked studies unresolved V genes cover under half, and the rest lacks a known reason. V and J calls plus clone size are reproduced from that table; the DNA served to infer D and trimming. The sample data list about 92,000 clones, and around four fifths of these were observed just once. Under 7.5% of the sample belongs to the ten largest clones.

The sequence was obtained from a man in his fifties in good health and CMV-seropositive. The sequenced sample was PBMCs. The rearrangement combines TRBV10-2 with TRBJ2-7; D gene: possibly TRBD2, on 5 matching bases. The CDR3 here reads CASSGGEPEQYF. The DNA sequence reads TGCGCCAGCAGTGGGGGAGAACCCGAGCAGTACTTC.